This is a list of T cell receptor beta chains from one sample in a study of blood T cells in healthy people across ages. TCRdb recomputed calls from the 5' RACE reads with MiXCR, one row per CDR3 protein. Of about 700,000 distinct CDR3 sequences listed, roughly 30% are singletons. Sequencing input: blood. These receptor sequences come from a woman of 80 years or more in good health. Each CDR3 is given with its conserved first and last residue. D genes are given only for firm matches. Size is omitted from some rows. Given values are once, few, many or a class for expanded clones.

>many|TRBD2|TRBV6-6|TRBJ2-1
CASSLAGGQGEQFF
TGTGCCAGCAGTCTAGCGGGGGGGCAAGGTGAGCAGTTCTTC
>many|TRBD2|TRBV5-1|TRBJ2-1
CASSEGLAGGPGFNEQFF
TGCGCCAGCAGCGAGGGACTAGCGGGGGGCCCAGGCTTCAATGAGCAGTTCTTC
>NA|TRBD1|TRBV5-1|TRBJ2-5
CASSRMTGRETQYF
TGCGCCAGCAGCAGAATGACAGGGCGAGAGACCCAGTACTTC
>NA|TRBD2|TRBV7-2|TRBJ2-7
CASRPGLAARYEQYF
TGTGCCAGCAGGCCGGGACTAGCGGCTCGATACGAGCAGTACTTC
>many|NA|TRBV5-1|TRBJ1-1
CASSSYQQGAATEAFF
TGCGCCAGCAGCTCCTATCAACAGGGAGCCGCTACTGAAGCTTTCTTT
>many|NA|TRBV20-1|TRBJ2-7
CSARPDSYEQYF
TGCAGTGCTAGACCTGACAGTTACGAGCAGTACTTC
>many|TRBD2|TRBV6-5|TRBJ2-1
CASSYRGLAGGRSSYNEQFF
TGTGCCAGCAGTTACCGGGGACTAGCGGGGGGCCGGAGCTCCTACAATGAGCAGTTCTTC
>many|NA|TRBV4-1|TRBJ2-3
CASSQDQQTDTQYF
TGCGCCAGCAGCCAAGATCAGCAGACAGATACGCAGTATTTT
>NA|NA|TRBV6-1|TRBJ2-1
CASSGNRVVETRFF
TGTGCCAGCAGTGGAAACAGGGTTGTTGAGACCCGGTTCTTC
>many|NA|TRBV5-1|TRBJ1-6
CASSLDWVSPLHF
TGCGCCAGCAGCTTGGATTGGGTTTCACCCCTCCACTTT
>many|NA|TRBV9|TRBJ2-3
CASGPSTDTQYF
TGTGCCAGCGGGCCTAGCACAGATACGCAGTATTTT
>NA|NA|TRBV19|TRBJ2-1
CASSIVKGTNEQFF
TGTGCCAGTAGTATAGTGAAGGGGACCAATGAGCAGTTCTTC
>many|NA|TRBV11-2|TRBJ1-4
CASSSRGGDEKLFF
TGTGCCAGCAGCTCCAGGGGAGGGGATGAAAAACTGTTTTTT
>many|NA|TRBV20-1|TRBJ2-1
CSARVGETGLEQFF
TGCAGTGCTAGAGTGGGCGAAACGGGTCTTGAGCAGTTCTTC